The 26 T cell receptor beta chains below come from one sample, sequenced in a study of T-cell memory formation after mild COVID-19. TCRdb passed the 5' RACE reads through MiXCR, listing each CDR3 protein once. The table shows hundreds of thousands of distinct CDR3 sequences, with 20% to 30% occurring only once. Sequencing used PBMCs or a T cell subset sorted from them (not recorded which). These TCRs come from an adult woman who had mild COVID-19 (a few samples of this study predate the infection). Cell type and time point are not known.

The J gene is TRBJ2-6, the V gene TRBV20-1; the match to TRBD2 covers 7 bases. J gave up 4 bases and V 5 bases, and 8 bases lay outside the gene matches. The CDR3 runs to 15 residues. Germline CDR1 and CDR2: DFQATT and SNEGSKA (reference sequence). CDR3 sequence (DNA): TGCAGTGCTCATACCGGGGGGTCCGGGGCCAACGTCCTGACTTTC. Translated: CSAHTGGSGANVLTF.

In this sample, this clonotype turned up a few times. The chain recombines TRBV27 with TRBJ1-5, with D perhaps matching TRBD1 (5 bases). The CDR3 contains 14 residues. V was clipped by 1 base and J by 2 bases, with 6 bases between them. CDR1 is MNHEY and CDR2 is SMNVEV in the germline V gene (reference sequence). CDR3 amino acids: CASSLLGGNQPQHF. The DNA for the CDR3 is TGTGCCAGCAGTTTATTGGGGGGCAATCAGCCCCAGCATTTT.

V gene TRBV7-9 combines with J gene TRBJ1-1; 10 bases are shared with TRBD1. The CDR3 totals 16 residues. Germline V gene sequence: CDR1 SEHNR, CDR2 FQNEAQ (reference sequence). The V and J ends lost 5 bases and 6 bases, in that order; junction bases with no gene match: 12. CDR3 coding DNA: TGTGCCAGCAGCCACGGGACAGGGGCAAAGGAGCCTGAAGCTTTCTTT. Its protein is CASSHGTGAKEPEAFF.

This clonotype was found a few times. V and J are TRBV24-1 and TRBJ2-3, with 8 bases fitting TRBD1. This CDR3 contains 16 residues. In germline, CDR1 is KGHDR, CDR2 SFDVKD. V trimming: 0 bases; J trimming: 4 bases; junction bases outside the gene matches: 5. The CDR3 coding sequence is TGTGCCACCAGTGATTTGCATGACAGGGGCCCAGATACGCAGTATTTT. This codes for CATSDLHDRGPDTQYF.

The chain combines TRBV2 with TRBJ2-5; 11 nucleotides agree with TRBD2. Germline V gene lookup returns CDR1 SNHLY and CDR2 FYNNEI. This CDR3 has 14 amino acids. With 4 bases clipped from V and 7 bases from J, the junction kept 5 bases outside the gene matches. In DNA, the CDR3 is TGTGCCAGCAGTGTAGCGGGGGGGCGCGGGACCCAGTACTTC. Translation gives CASSVAGGRGTQYF.

The J gene is TRBJ2-3, the V gene TRBV30, with D tentatively TRBD2 (6 bases). The V end lost 3 bases, the J end lost 6 bases, and 19 bases lay between the germline ends. In germline, CDR1 is GTSNPN, CDR2 SVGIG (reference sequence). The CDR3 runs 15 residues. CDR3 loop: CAWRPKTSTADTQYF. In nucleotides, the CDR3 is TGTGCCTGGAGACCCAAGACTAGTACAGCTGATACGCAGTATTTT.

In this sample, this clonotype turned up a few times. CDR3 residues: CASSLDGGQQPQHF. The CDR3 nucleotides are TGCGCCAGCAGCTTGGATGGGGGGCAACAGCCCCAGCATTTT. The V and J genes are TRBV5-1 and TRBJ1-5; D is perhaps TRBD1 (6 bases). This CDR3 has 14 residues. From germline, CDR1 is SGHRS and CDR2 YFSETQ. V shed 0 bases and J shed 7 bases, with 11 bases lying between them. The whole variable domain, filled in from reference TRBV5-1 and TRBJ1-5, reads KAGVTQTPRYLIKTRGQQVTLSCSPISGHRSVSWYQQTPGQGLQFLFEYFSETQRNKGNFPGRFSGRQFSNSRSEMNVSTLELGDSALYLCASSLDGGQQPQHFGDGTRLSIL.

The rearrangement joins TRBV6-6 to TRBJ2-2; D is undetermined. The CDR3 runs to 13 residues. Trimming took 5 bases from V and 7 from J, leaving 11 bases between them. Per the germline V gene, CDR1 is MNHNY and CDR2 is SVGAGI (reference sequence). CDR3 sequence: CASSRNGNGELFF. The CDR3, as DNA: TGTGCCAGCAGTCGGAACGGTAACGGGGAGCTGTTTTTT.

Only a few counts were recorded for this clonotype. This sequence joins TRBV11-1 and TRBJ2-3; 10 nucleotides agree with TRBD2. Germline trimming cut 1 base from V and 1 base from J; bases unmatched to any gene: 2. The germline gives CDR1 SGHAT, CDR2 FQDESV (reference sequence). The CDR3 contains 16 residues. The DNA of the CDR3 is TGTGCCAGCAGCTTAGGAGGACTAGCGGGCACAGATACGCAGTATTTT. Amino acid sequence: CASSLGGLAGTDTQYF. Drawing the rest from reference TRBV11-1 and TRBJ2-3, the complete variable domain is EAEVAQSPRYKITEKSQAVAFWCDPISGHATLYWYRQILGQGPELLVQFQDESVVDDSQLPKDRFSAERLKGVDSTLKIQPAELGDSAMYLCASSLGGLAGTDTQYFGPGTRLTVL.

The CDR3 region is CASSFEGYNEQFF. CDR3 bases: TGTGCCAGCAGTTTCGAGGGTTACAATGAGCAGTTCTTC. The rearrangement uses TRBV27 and TRBJ2-1; weak D call: TRBD2 (5 bases). This CDR3 has 13 residues. In germline, CDR1 is MNHEY, CDR2 SMNVEV (reference sequence). Trimming stripped 3 bases from V and 4 bases from J, with 7 bases between.

This clonotype was seen a few times. This sequence joins TRBV7-2 and TRBJ2-2; possible D gene TRBD2, 6 bases. This CDR3 spans 16 amino acids. Germline CDR1 and CDR2: SGHTA and FQGNSA. Trimming stripped 1 base from V and 3 bases from J, with 12 bases between. CDR3 DNA: TGTGCCAGCAGCTTAGGGTCGGGGGAGGACACCGGGGAGCTGTTTTTT. Its translation is CASSLGSGEDTGELFF.

The table lists this clonotype with a few counts. The V gene is TRBV7-2, the J gene TRBJ2-1; 15 bases agree with TRBD2. Looked up from germline, CDR1 is SGHTA and CDR2 is FQGNSA. V shed 5 bases, J shed 2 bases, and the junction held 19 bases outside the gene matches. This CDR3 contains 22 residues. The CDR3 here is CASSTPLYGGTSGRLAYNEQFF. CDR3 DNA sequence: TGTGCCAGCAGCACCCCCCTGTACGGGGGGACTAGCGGGAGGCTCGCCTACAATGAGCAGTTCTTC.

V and J are TRBV6-1 and TRBJ2-6, with TRBD2 matching 11 bases. The CDR3 has 18 residues. Germline loops: CDR1 MNHNS, CDR2 SASEGT. After removal of 3 bases from V and 0 bases from J, the junction contained 4 bases not matched to a gene. This CDR3 reads CASSDTSGGYSGANVLTF. Here the CDR3 DNA reads TGTGCCAGCAGTGATACTAGCGGGGGTTACTCTGGGGCCAACGTCCTGACTTTC.

The table lists this clonotype with a few counts. The genes are TRBV30 and TRBJ1-2, with a weak D call TRBD1 (5 bases). Germline-derived CDR1 and CDR2 are GTSNPN and SVGIG (reference sequence). The CDR3 extends over 11 amino acids. V was pared by 2 bases and J by 8 bases, with 9 bases between. CDR3 residues: CAWSTGVGYTF. CDR3 nucleotides: TGTGCCTGGAGTACGGGGGTCGGCTACACCTTC.

The chain recombines TRBV6-5 with TRBJ2-7, with D hard to call. Germline lookup yields CDR1 MNHEY and CDR2 SVGAGI. The CDR3 is 15 residues long. Trimming stripped 6 bases from V and 5 bases from J, with 20 bases between. CDR3 nucleotide sequence: TGTGCCAGCAGGGTAATAACCGATACCGAGGACGAGCAGTACTTC. Its protein is CASRVITDTEDEQYF.

The chain combines TRBV27 with TRBJ2-7; 7 nucleotides agree with TRBD1. There are 15 residues in the CDR3. V was clipped by 3 bases and J by 3 bases; unmatched bases: 8. Per the germline V gene, CDR1 is MNHEY and CDR2 is SMNVEV (reference sequence). The DNA of the CDR3 is TGTGCCAGCAGTTTCAAACAGGGGATGGTCTACGAGCAGTACTTC. This sequence encodes CASSFKQGMVYEQYF.

This clonotype was counted a few times. This chain joins TRBV11-2 and TRBJ2-7, with a possible D match to TRBD2 (5 bases). The V and J ends lost 5 bases and 2 bases respectively, with 16 bases between them. CDR3 length: 15 amino acids. The germline V gene has CDR1 SGHAT and CDR2 FQNNGV. CDR3 amino acids: CASSPGKGRTYEQYF. CDR3 DNA: TGTGCCAGCAGCCCCGGGAAGGGCAGAACCTACGAGCAGTACTTC. The variable domain in full, with the rest retrieved from reference TRBV11-2 and TRBJ2-7, is EAGVAQSPRYKIIEKRQSVAFWCNPISGHATLYWYQQILGQGPKLLIQFQNNGVVDDSQLPKDRFSAERLKGVDSTLKIQPAKLEDSAVYLCASSPGKGRTYEQYFGPGTRLTVT.

This clonotype was observed a few times. The rearrangement links TRBV25-1 to TRBJ2-7, with D possibly being TRBD2 (5 bases). The CDR3 runs 13 residues. The V end was cut by 7 bases, the J end by 5 bases, with 15 bases between. Per germline, CDR1 MGHDK and CDR2 SYGVNS. The CDR3: CASTRGRLDEQYF. CDR3 in DNA: TGTGCCAGCACACGGGGTAGGTTGGACGAGCAGTACTTC.

The V call is TRBV29-1, the J call TRBJ1-2; D unclear. Germline V gene sequence: CDR1 SQVTM, CDR2 ANQGSEA. The CDR3 loop spans 13 amino acids. Trimming shortened V by 3 bases and J by 7 bases, and 15 bases separated the two germline ends. CDR3 protein: CSVDSPGIGGYTF. The CDR3 nucleotides read TGCAGCGTTGACAGCCCGGGGATTGGTGGCTACACCTTC.

This clonotype came up a few times. The chain employs TRBV5-5 and TRBJ1-1, with 10 bases identical to TRBD1. In germline, CDR1 is SGHKS, CDR2 YYEKEE (reference sequence). The CDR3 is 15 amino acids. V shed 4 bases, J shed 3 bases, and the junction held 6 bases outside the gene matches. CDR3 in amino acids: CASSAGTGDYTEAFF. Here the CDR3 DNA reads TGTGCCAGCAGCGCCGGGACAGGGGATTACACTGAAGCTTTCTTT.

This chain links TRBV7-9 with TRBJ2-1; D may be TRBD2 (6 bases). CDR1 and CDR2 from the germline V gene are SEHNR and FQNEAQ (reference sequence). Trimming removed 4 bases from V and 3 bases from J, with 22 bases in between. This CDR3 spans 18 amino acids. The DNA for the CDR3 is TGTGCCAGCAGCTCACTCTACGAGGAGGGGTTTCGCTACAATGAGCAGTTCTTC. Its protein product is CASSSLYEEGFRYNEQFF.

The CDR3 DNA follows: TGTGCCAGCAGTTCACTTGGGACTAGCGGCCCCAATGAGCAGTTCTTC. Its protein product is CASSSLGTSGPNEQFF. J is TRBJ2-1 and V is TRBV28; TRBD2 matches 11 bases. After removal of 4 bases from V and 6 bases from J, the junction contained 8 bases not matched to a gene. Looked up from germline, CDR1 is MDHEN and CDR2 is SYDVKM. This CDR3 has 16 residues.

This clonotype was detected only a few times. V gene TRBV12-3 or TRBV12-4 combines with J gene TRBJ1-6; 8 nucleotides agree with TRBD1. With V trimmed by 7 bases and J by 7 bases, 9 bases remained unmatched. The CDR3 contains 15 residues. This CDR3 reads CASKPQGARNSPLHF. The DNA of the CDR3 is TGTGCCAGCAAGCCCCAGGGGGCGCGGAATTCACCCCTCCACTTT.

This clonotype was seen more than once but under ten times. V and J are TRBV2 and TRBJ2-3, with 9 positions matching TRBD2. The junction had 6 bases not matched to a gene; V was cut back by 2 bases and J by 3 bases. From germline, CDR1 is SNHLY and CDR2 FYNNEI. CDR3 length: 16 residues. CDR3: CASSEMAAGGTDTQYF. DNA for the CDR3: TGTGCCAGCAGTGAAATGGCGGCGGGGGGGACAGATACGCAGTATTTT. The variable domain in full, completed from reference TRBV2 and TRBJ2-3, reads EPEVTQTPSHQVTQMGQEVILRCVPISNHLYFYWYRQILGQKVEFLVSFYNNEISEKSEIFDDQFSVERPDGSNFTLKIRSTKLEDSAMYFCASSEMAAGGTDTQYFGPGTRLTVL.

This chain joins TRBV29-1 and TRBJ2-5, with a weak D call TRBD1 (5 bases). The CDR3 spans 12 residues. Germline V gene lookup returns CDR1 SQVTM and CDR2 ANQGSEA. V gave up 7 bases and J gave up 2 bases, with 11 bases separating them. In DNA, the CDR3 is TGCAGCGGACGACAGCCACAAGAGACCCAGTACTTC. It specifies CSGRQPQETQYF.

This clonotype was seen a few times. The chain recombines TRBV24-1 with TRBJ2-7; 7 nucleotides match TRBD1. From germline, CDR1 is KGHDR and CDR2 SFDVKD. V gave up 5 bases and J gave up 3 bases; unmatched junction bases: 12. The CDR3 has 16 residues. The CDR3 reads CATSVAPGTAHYEQYF. CDR3 bases: TGTGCCACCAGTGTAGCCCCCGGGACAGCCCACTACGAGCAGTACTTC.